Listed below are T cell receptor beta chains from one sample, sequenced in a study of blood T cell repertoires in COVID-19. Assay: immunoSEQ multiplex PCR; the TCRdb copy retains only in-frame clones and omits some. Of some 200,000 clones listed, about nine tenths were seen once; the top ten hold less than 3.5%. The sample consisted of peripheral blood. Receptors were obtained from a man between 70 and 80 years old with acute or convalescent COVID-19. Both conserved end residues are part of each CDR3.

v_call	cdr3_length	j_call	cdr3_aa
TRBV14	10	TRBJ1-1	CASGDSKAFF
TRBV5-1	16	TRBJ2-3	CASSSGLAGNIDTQYF
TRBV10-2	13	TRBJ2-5	CASSIAGQETQYF
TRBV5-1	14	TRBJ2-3	CASSLGATSVTQYF
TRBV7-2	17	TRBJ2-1	CASSLDGSGRAFHEQFF
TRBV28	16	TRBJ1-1	CASSLALDSSNTEAFF
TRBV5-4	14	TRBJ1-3	CASSSTGAGNTIYF
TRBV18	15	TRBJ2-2	CASSFGQSNTGELFF
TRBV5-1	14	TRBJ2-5	CASSIRGGGETQYF
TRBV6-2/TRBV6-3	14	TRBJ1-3	CASSQIRSGNTIYF
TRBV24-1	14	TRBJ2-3	CATSVRLAGDTQYF
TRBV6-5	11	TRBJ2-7	CASTSSYEQYF
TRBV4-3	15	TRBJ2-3	CASSQVGGGTDTQYF
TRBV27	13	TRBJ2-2	CASTDFNTGELFF
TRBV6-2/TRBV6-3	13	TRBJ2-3	CASSLAGTDTQYF
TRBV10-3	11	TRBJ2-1	CAISEPDEQFF
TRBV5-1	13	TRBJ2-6	CASSGGTANVLTF
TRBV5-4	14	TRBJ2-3	CASSLGGPPDTQYF
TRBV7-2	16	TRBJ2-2	CASSPTSSGATGELFF
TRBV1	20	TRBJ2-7	CTSSQGGGQGAYRRKYEQYF
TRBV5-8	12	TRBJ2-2	CASRRTTGELFF
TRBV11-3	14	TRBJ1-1	CASSRSREDTEAFF
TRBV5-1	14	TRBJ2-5	CASSFSGAQETQYF
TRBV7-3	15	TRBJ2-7	CASGEAGGSSYEQYF
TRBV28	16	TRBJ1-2	CASSLDLGGYGYGYTF
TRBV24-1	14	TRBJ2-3	CATSDFQGGDTQYF
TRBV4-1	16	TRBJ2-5	CASSQEGGYPGETQYF
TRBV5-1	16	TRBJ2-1	CASSLDPWSSYNEQFF
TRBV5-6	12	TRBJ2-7	CASSLTGYEQYF
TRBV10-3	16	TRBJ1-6	CAISRDTASYNSPLHF
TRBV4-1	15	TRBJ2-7	CASSQDLRRGYEQYF
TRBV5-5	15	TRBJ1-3	CASSLEGVEGNTIYF
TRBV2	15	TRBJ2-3	CASSFGGAGTDTQYF
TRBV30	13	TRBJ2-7	CAWSVQGAYEQYF
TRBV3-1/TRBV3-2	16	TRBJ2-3	CASSRFIAASTDTQYF
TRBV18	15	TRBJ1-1	CASSPSGTGGTEAFF
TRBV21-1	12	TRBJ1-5	CASSCGDQPQHF
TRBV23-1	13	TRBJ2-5	CASRHGGEETQYF
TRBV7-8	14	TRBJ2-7	CASSLRLAGAEQYF
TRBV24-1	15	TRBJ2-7	CATSAQGRLNYEQYF
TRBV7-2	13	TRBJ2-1	CASSLDRGNEQFF
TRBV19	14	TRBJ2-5	CASTPGQGVETQYF
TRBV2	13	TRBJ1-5	CASSREGNQPQHF
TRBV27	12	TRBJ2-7	CASMFRGDREVF
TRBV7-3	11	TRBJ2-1	CASSNRGEQFF
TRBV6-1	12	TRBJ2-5	CASRRQEETQYF
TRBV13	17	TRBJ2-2	CASSPPRGGRVSGELFF
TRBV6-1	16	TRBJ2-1	CASSVDDRGSYNEQFF
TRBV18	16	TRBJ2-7	CASSRSGQGRLNEQYF
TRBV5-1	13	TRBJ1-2	CASSPGQGRGYTF